This TCR beta chain comes out of a study of kidney transplant recipient with SARS-CoV-2 infection (dated by TCRdb to the early 2020s). This clonotype qualifies as medium-sized (0.01 to 0.1%). Its antigen is not yet known. The input lacks base qualities; no much larger clone sits a single base away. The cysteine opens and the phenylalanine closes a CDR3 of 16 amino acids. Only the CDR3 DNA stays, 48 bases, in frame from base 1. Germline trimming: 0 bases from V, 6 bases from J; junction bases outside gene matches: 9. In the germline V gene, CDR1 corresponds to SGHDT and CDR2 to YYEEEE. According to the study, the label for this sample's time point signals: pre-pandemic baseline sample and day 111 after first positive SARS-CoV-2 test. The sequencer was an Illumina MiSeq. The peripheral T cell repertoire was profiled for human TCRbeta genes. The published analysis was carried out like this. Differential clonotype abundance was tested with beta-binomial modelling to account for variability over time. Expanded clonotypes were checked against the ImmuneCODE reference database of SARS-CoV-2-associated TCRs and mapped to regions of the viral genome. Further repertoire analyses covered TRBV gene usage, CDR3 length, CDR3 amino acid overlap between time points, clonotype abundance distributions and Jaccard similarity. The public reads were quality trimmed at Q25 with fastp and then assembled into clones with MiXCR by TCRdb, keeping productive beta chains. Under each unique CDR3 protein, matching rows form one entry showing the most common genes and DNA. These V and J calls derive from TCRdb rather than the authors' analysis. The sample data list about 240,000 distinct CDR3 sequences, and 29% of these were observed just once. The ten most abundant clones make up roughly 7% of the sample.

The sequence derives from a young adult male patient who had COVID-19 and was a kidney transplant recipient. After transplantation, some T cells may belong to the graft donor instead of the recipient. The input for sequencing was a blood sample, taken at baseline and between days 110 and 120 from a kidney transplant recipient. Recombination linked TRBV5-6 to TRBJ2-7, and TRBD2 aligns with 10 junction nucleotides. The CDR3 has the sequence CASSLGSSGSLGEQYF. The sequence in DNA is TGTGCCAGCAGCTTGGGTTCTAGCGGGAGTCTAGGCGAGCAGTACTTC. With all but the CDR3 taken from the reference TRBV5-6 and TRBJ2-7 genes, the full variable domain is: DAGVTQSPTHLIKTRGQQVTLRCSPKSGHDTVSWYQQALGQGPQFIFQYYEEEERQRGNFPDRFSGHQFPNYSSELNVNALLLGDSALYLCASSLGSSGSLGEQYFGPGTRLTVT.